This T cell receptor beta chain is from a study of blood T cells in healthy people across ages (dated by TCRdb to the mid-2010s). General notes on the study: In model experiments, roughly one uniquely barcoded TCR beta cDNA molecule per two T cells was captured by template switching. Age-related changes in TCR beta repertoire diversity were measured in the study by deep sequencing normalized with unique cDNA molecular identifiers. Four age groups were formed from the donors: young (average approximately 16 years), middle-aged (approximately 40), aged (roughly 58) and long-lived (roughly 88). To avoid experimental bias, donors of different ages were randomly spread across the sequencing lanes. For two donors (one aged 18 to 29 and one aged 80 or older), the study analyzed two additional independent replicas of 1 million unique cDNA reads from the same blood draw.

What the research found in general, with its limitations: The CMV infection status of donors was not known, potentially confounding age-related changes in expanded clonotypes. As age increased, observed TCR beta diversity per million T cells dropped in a roughly linear way, and a significant reduction was already evident by age 40. Estimates of total diversity based on one million sequenced T cells were regarded as lower bounds and as underestimates. Compared with the aged group, more naive CD4+ T cells, fewer expanded clones and increased TCR diversity were shown by the long-lived group, suggesting age selection. Bulk unsorted PBMC profiling prevented conclusive comparison of naive and antigen-experienced compartments. There was a strong correlation between observed TCR beta diversity and the percentage of naive T cells measured by flow cytometry.

This clonotype turned up a few times. Its antigen has not been determined. Base qualities were left out, and no much larger clone turns up one base away. Library preparation employed 5' RACE. A second PCR of roughly 6 to 11 cycles was run with a J-beta primer mix and a sample-barcoded 5' primer. A unique molecular identifier was introduced onto each TCR beta cDNA molecule by a template-switch 5' adaptor carrying 12 random nucleotides. At least 2.5 million CDR3-containing paired-end reads were obtained from each sample. All of the RNA was converted into first-strand cDNA using the Mint cDNA synthesis kit, with a TRBC-specific oligonucleotide serving as the primer. All cDNA was treated with uracil-DNA glycosylase and then went through a first 18-cycle PCR with the universal primers M1SS and BC2_uni_R. The authors' analysis ran thus. Normalization of each sample was performed by random selection of 1 million high-quality reads, each carrying a distinct molecular identifier. Instead of being binned into consensus sequences, reads with shared molecular identifiers were discarded. MiTCR, run with a Q25 quality threshold and the strictest error-elimination algorithm, handled CDR3 identification, clonotype clustering and error correction. A nonparametric unseen species model using Euler transformation provided a lower-bound estimate of total TCR beta diversity. Clones were called with MiXCR by TCRdb after fastp trimmed the public reads at Q25, and only in-frame beta chains were retained. Identical CDR3 proteins give one entry, which carries the most common genes and DNA. The V and J calls here are based on TCRdb, not the publication. The sample table records 1.5 million to 2 million distinct CDR3 sequences; about two fifths of these occur just once. In total, the top ten clones hold roughly 24% of the sample.

CDR1 and CDR2, per the germline V gene, are SQVTM and ANQGSEA. CDR3 length: 13 amino acids, cysteine to phenylalanine. The only DNA kept is the CDR3, 39 bases in frame from the first base. Ends trimmed: V by 7 bases, J by 2 bases; bases unmatched to a gene: 6. The donors were under 40 Caucasian individuals from Russia, aged roughly 6 to 100 years, who were systemically healthy. Approximately 10 milliliters of peripheral blood were collected from each donor into EDTA-treated Vacutainer tubes. PBMCs were isolated by Ficoll-Paque density-gradient centrifugation, with at least 6 million obtained per sample. Total RNA, at least 6 micrograms per sample, was extracted from PBMCs with Trizol reagent. Naive CD45RAhigh/CD27high T cell percentages were measured by flow cytometry on a PBMC aliquot from every donor.

The chain employs TRBV29-1 and TRBJ2-7; a stretch of 9 junction bases matches TRBD1. The sample taken for sequencing was blood. This receptor was identified in a human donor in good health. The CDR3 has the sequence CSATTGGTYEQYF. The nucleotide sequence reads as follows: TGCAGCGCTACGACAGGGGGAACCTACGAGCAGTACTTC.